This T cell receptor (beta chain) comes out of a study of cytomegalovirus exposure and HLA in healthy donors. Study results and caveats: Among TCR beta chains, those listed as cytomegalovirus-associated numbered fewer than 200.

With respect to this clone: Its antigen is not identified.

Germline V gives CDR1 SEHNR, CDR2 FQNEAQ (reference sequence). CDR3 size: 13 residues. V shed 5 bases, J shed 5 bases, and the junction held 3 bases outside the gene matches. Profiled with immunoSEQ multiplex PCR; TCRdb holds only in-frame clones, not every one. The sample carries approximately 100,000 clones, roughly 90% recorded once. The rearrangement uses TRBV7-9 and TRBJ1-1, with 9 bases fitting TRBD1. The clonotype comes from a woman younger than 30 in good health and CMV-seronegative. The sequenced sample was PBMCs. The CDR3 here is CASSRQGETEAFF. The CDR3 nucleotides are TGTGCCAGCAGCCGACAGGGGGAGACTGAAGCTTTCTTT.